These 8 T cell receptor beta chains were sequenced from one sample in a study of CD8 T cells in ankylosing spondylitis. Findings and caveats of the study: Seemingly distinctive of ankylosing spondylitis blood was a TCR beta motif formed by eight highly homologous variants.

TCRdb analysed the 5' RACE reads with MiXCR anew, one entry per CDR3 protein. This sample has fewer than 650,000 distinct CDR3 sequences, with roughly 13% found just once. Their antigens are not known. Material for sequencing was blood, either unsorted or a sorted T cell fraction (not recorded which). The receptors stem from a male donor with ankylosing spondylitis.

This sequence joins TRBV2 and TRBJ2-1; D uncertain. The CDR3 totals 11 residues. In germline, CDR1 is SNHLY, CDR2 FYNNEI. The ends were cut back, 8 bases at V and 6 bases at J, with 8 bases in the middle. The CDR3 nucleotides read TGTGCCAGCGGATTGCGCAATGAGCAGTTCTTC. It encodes CASGLRNEQFF.

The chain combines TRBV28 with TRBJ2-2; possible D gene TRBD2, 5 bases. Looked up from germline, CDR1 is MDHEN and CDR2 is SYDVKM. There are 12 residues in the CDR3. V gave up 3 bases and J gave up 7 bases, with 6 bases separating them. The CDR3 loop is CASSFRDGELFF. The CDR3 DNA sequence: TGTGCCAGCAGTTTTCGGGACGGGGAGCTGTTTTTT. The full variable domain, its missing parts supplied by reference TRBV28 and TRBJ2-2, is DVKVTQSSRYLVKRTGEKVFLECVQDMDHENMFWYRQDPGLGLRLIYFSYDVKMKEKGDIPEGYSVSREKKERFSLILESASTNQTSMYLCASSFRDGELFFGEGSRLTVL.

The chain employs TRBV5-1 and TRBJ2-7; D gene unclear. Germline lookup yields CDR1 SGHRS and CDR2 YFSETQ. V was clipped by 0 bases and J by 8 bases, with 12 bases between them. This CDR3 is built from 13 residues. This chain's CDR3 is CASSLATASKQYF. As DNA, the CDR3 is TGCGCCAGCAGCTTGGCTACAGCCTCCAAGCAGTACTTC.

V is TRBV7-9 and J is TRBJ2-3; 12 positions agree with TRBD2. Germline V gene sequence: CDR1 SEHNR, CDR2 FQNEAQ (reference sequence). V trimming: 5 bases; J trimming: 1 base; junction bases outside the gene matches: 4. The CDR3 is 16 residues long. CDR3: CASSISSGGGTDTQYF. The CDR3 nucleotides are TGTGCCAGCAGCATCTCTAGCGGGGGGGGCACAGATACGCAGTATTTT.

In DNA form, the CDR3 reads TGTGCCAGTATGGATCCTAGGGACATCGATCTCGACACCATATATTTT. It encodes CASMDPRDIDLDTIYF. The V and J genes are TRBV19 and TRBJ1-3, with a tentative D call TRBD1 (6 bases). The CDR3 spans 16 residues. Germline CDR1 LNHDA, CDR2 SQIVND (reference sequence). Trimming took off 7 bases at V and 8 bases at J, with 24 bases between the two ends.

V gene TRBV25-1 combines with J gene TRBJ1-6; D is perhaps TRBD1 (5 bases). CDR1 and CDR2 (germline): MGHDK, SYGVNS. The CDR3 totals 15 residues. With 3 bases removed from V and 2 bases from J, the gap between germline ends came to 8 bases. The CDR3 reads CASSESTAYNSPLHF. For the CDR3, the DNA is TGTGCCAGCAGTGAGTCGACAGCCTATAATTCACCCCTCCACTTT.

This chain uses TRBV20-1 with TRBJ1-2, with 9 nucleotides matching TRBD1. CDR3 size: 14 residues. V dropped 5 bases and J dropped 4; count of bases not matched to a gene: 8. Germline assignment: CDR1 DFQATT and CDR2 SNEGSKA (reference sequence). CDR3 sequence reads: CSALLTGGSYGYTF. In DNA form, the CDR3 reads TGCAGTGCTTTACTGACAGGGGGAAGCTATGGCTACACCTTC.

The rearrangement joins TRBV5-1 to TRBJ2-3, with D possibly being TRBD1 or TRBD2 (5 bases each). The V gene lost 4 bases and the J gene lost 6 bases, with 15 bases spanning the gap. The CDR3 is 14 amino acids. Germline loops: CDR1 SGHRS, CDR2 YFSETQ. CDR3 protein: CASSLSGARDTQYF. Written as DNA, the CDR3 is TGCGCCAGCAGCCTCTCCGGGGCCAGGGATACGCAGTATTTT.